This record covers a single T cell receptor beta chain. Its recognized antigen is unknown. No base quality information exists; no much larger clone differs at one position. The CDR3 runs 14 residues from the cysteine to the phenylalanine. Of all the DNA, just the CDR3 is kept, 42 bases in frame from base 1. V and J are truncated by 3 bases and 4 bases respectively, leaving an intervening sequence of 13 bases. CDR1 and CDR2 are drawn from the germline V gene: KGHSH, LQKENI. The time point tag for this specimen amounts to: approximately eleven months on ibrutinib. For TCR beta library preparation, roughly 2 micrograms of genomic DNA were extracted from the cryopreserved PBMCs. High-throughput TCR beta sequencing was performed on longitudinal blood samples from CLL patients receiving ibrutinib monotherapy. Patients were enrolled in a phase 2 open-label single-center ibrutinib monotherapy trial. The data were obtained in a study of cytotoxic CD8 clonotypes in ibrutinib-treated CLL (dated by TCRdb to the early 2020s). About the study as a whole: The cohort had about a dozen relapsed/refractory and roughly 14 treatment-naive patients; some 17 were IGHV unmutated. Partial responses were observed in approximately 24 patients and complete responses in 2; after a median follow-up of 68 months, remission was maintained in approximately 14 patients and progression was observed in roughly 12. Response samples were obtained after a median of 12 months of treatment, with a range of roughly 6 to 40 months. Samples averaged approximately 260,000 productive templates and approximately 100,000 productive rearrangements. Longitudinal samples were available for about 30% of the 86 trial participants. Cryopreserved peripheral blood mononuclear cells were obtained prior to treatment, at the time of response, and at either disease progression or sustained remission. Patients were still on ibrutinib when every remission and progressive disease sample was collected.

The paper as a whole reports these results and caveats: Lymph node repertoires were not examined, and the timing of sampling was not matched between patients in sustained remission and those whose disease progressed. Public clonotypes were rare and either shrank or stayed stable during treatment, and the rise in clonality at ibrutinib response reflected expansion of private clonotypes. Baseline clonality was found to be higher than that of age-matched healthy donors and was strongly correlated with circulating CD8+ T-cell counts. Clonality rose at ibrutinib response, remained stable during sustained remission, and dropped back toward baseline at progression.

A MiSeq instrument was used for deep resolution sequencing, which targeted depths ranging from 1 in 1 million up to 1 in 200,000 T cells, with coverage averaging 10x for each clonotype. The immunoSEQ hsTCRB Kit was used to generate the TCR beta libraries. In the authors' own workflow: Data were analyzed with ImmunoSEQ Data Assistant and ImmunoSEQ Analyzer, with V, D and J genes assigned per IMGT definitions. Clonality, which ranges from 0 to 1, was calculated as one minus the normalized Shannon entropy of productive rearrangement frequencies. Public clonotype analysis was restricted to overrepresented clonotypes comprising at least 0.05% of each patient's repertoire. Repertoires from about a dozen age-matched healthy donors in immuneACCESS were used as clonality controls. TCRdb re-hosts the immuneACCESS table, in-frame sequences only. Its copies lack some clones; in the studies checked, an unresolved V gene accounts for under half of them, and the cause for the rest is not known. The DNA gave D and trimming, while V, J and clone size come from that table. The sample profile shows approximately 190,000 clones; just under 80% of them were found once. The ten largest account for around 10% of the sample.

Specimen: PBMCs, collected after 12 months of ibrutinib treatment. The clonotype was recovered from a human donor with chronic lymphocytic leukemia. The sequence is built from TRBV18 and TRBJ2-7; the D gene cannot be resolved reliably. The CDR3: CASSPIPTTYEQYF. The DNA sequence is TGTGCCAGCTCACCTATCCCGACAACATACGAGCAGTACTTC. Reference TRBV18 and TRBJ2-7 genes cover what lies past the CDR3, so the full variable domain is NAGVMQNPRHLVRRRGQEARLRCSPMKGHSHVYWYRQLPEEGLKFMVYLQKENIIDESGMPKERFSAEFPKEGPSILRIQQVVRGDSAAYFCASSPIPTTYEQYFGPGTRLTVT.